A selection of T cell receptor beta chains follows, all from one sample in a study of T cells in Graves' hyperthyroidism and ophthalmopathy. In TCRdb, the multiplex PCR reads were re-called with MiXCR into one record per CDR3 protein. Among hundreds of thousands of distinct CDR3 sequences listed, 15% to 19% were seen once. The sequencing input was blood. Source of these receptors: a woman under 30 with Graves' hyperthyroidism that later progressed to Graves' ophthalmopathy. The CDR3 runs from the conserved cysteine through the conserved F or W. The D gene is left open where the match is weak. Clone size is shown for a subset of rows, as once, few, many or a class of expanded clone.

TRBJ2-5,TRBD2,TRBV7-6,NA,TGTGCCAGCAGCCTACGACTAGCGGGAGCATCGGAGACCCAGTACTTC,CASSLRLAGASETQYF
TRBJ2-7,NA,TRBV12-3/TRBV12-4,many,TGTGCCAGCAGTTTAGGCAGGTGGTGGTCCTACGAGCAGTACTTC,CASSLGRWWSYEQYF
TRBJ2-1,TRBD2,TRBV7-9,many,TGTGCCAGCAGCTTCCCGGGACTAGCGGACAATGAGCAGTTCTTC,CASSFPGLADNEQFF
TRBJ2-6,NA,TRBV7-8,NA,TGTGCCAGCAGCTTACAGACTGGCTCTGGGGCCAACGTCCTGACTTTC,CASSLQTGSGANVLTF
TRBJ2-2,TRBD2,TRBV30,many,TGTGCCTGGATGCGCGGGAGCAACACCGGGGAGCTGTTTTTT,CAWMRGSNTGELFF
TRBJ2-5,TRBD2,TRBV28,many,TGTGCCAGCAGTTTACTAGCGGGATCTGAGACCCAGTACTTC,CASSLLAGSETQYF
TRBJ2-1,TRBD2,TRBV2,many,TGTGCCAGCAGTGGGTCACTAGCGGGAGGGAATGAGCAGTTCTTC,CASSGSLAGGNEQFF
TRBJ1-1,NA,TRBV30,many,TGTGCCTGGAGTGAAGCAGGGAGGACTGAAGCTTTCTTT,CAWSEAGRTEAFF
TRBJ1-5,NA,TRBV27,NA,TGTGCCAGCAGTTTTGGGCAGAATAGCAATCAGCCCCGGCATTTT,CASSFGQNSNQPRHF
TRBJ2-1,TRBD1,TRBV12-3/TRBV12-4,once,TGTGCCAGCAGTTTAGCGCTAGGGGGCTATGAGCAGTTCTTC,CASSLALGGYEQFF
TRBJ2-7,NA,TRBV24-1,many,TGTGCCACCAGTGATTTCCCGTCAACCAAGGACGAGCAGTACTTC,CATSDFPSTKDEQYF